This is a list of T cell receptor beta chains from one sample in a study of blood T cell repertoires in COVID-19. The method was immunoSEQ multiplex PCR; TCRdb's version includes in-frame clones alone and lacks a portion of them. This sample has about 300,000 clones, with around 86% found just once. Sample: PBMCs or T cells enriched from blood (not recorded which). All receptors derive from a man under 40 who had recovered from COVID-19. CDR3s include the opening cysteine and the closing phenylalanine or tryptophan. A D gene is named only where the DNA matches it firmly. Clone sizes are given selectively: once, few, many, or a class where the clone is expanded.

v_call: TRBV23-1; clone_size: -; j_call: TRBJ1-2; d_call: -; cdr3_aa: CASSHGDNYGYTF; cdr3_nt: TGCGCCAGCAGTCATGGAGACAACTATGGCTACACCTTC
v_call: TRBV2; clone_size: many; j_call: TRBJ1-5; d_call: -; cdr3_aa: CASRSTGNQPQHF; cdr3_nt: TGTGCCAGCAGGTCAACAGGCAATCAGCCCCAGCATTTT
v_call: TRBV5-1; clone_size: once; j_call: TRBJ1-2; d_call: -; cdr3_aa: CASARTVRSNYGYTF; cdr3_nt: TGCGCCAGCGCCCGGACAGTTCGTTCTAACTATGGCTACACCTTC
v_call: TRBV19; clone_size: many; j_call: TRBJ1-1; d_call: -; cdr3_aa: CASSPPDRTNTEAFF; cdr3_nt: TGTGCCAGTAGTCCCCCCGACAGGACGAACACTGAAGCTTTCTTT
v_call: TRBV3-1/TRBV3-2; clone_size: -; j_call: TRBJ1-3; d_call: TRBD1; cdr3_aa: CASSQGTGAGNTIYF; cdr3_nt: TGTGCCAGCAGCCAAGGGACAGGGGCTGGAAACACCATATATTTT
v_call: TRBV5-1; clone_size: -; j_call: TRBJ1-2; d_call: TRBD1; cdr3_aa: CASSVTSTGGKGGYTF; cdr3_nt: TGCGCCAGCAGCGTCACGTCCACAGGGGGCAAAGGTGGCTACACCTTC
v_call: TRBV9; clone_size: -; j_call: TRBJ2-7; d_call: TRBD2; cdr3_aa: CASSVGVGLAAEQYF; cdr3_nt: TGTGCCAGCAGCGTAGGCGTCGGACTAGCAGCGGAGCAGTACTTC
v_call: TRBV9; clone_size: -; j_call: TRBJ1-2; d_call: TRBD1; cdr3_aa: CASNRQGTYGYTF; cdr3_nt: TGTGCCAGCAATCGACAGGGAACCTATGGCTACACCTTC
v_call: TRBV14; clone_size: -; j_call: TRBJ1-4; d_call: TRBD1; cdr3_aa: CASSRGTGATNEKLFF; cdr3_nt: TGTGCCAGCAGCCGCGGGACAGGAGCAACTAATGAAAAACTGTTTTTT
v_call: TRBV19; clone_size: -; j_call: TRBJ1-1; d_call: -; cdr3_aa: CASIAGEAFF; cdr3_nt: TGTGCCAGTATAGCGGGTGAAGCTTTCTTT
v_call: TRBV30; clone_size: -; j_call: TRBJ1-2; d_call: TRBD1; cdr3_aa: CAWSVLGQGQDGYTF; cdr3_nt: TGTGCCTGGAGTGTACTGGGACAGGGGCAGGATGGCTACACCTTC
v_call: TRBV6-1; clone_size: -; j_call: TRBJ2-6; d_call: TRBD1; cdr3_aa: CASSVDRGPGANVLTF; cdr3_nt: TGTGCCAGCAGTGTTGACAGGGGGCCTGGGGCCAACGTCCTGACTTTC
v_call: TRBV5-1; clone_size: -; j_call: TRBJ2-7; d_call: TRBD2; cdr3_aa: CASSLALAGGSGSYEQYF; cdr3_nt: TGCGCCAGCAGCTTGGCCCTAGCGGGAGGGTCAGGGTCCTACGAGCAGTACTTC
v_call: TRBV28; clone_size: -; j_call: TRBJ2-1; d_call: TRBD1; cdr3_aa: CASRTNRDRGYNEQFF; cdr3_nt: TGTGCCAGCAGGACCAACCGGGACAGGGGTTACAATGAGCAGTTCTTC
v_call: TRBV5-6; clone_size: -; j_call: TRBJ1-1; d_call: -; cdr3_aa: CASSLGGRGTEAFF; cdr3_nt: TGTGCCAGCAGCTTGGGGGGGCGCGGCACTGAAGCTTTCTTT
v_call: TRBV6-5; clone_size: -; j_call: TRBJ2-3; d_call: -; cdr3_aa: CASWAPSLDTQYF; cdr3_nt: TGTGCCAGCTGGGCACCTTCCCTAGATACGCAGTATTTT
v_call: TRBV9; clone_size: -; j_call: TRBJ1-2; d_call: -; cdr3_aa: CASSVEAGSYSNYGYTF; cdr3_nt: TGTGCCAGCAGCGTAGAGGCAGGTTCTTATTCTAACTATGGCTACACCTTC